One sample yielded the 7 T cell receptor beta chains listed below, sequenced in a study of immune characterization of retroperitoneal liposarcoma. A single record per CDR3 protein comes from TCRdb applying MiXCR to the PCR reads. The sample lists over a thousand distinct CDR3 sequences; roughly 43% were seen once. The sequenced sample consisted of tumor tissue. These receptors originate from a female donor with retroperitoneal liposarcoma.

This sequence joins TRBV6-1 and TRBJ2-3, with TRBD1 identical over 11 bases. V gave up 2 bases and J gave up 3 bases; unmatched junction bases: 13. This CDR3 has 19 amino acids. CDR1 and CDR2 (germline): MNHNS, SASEGT. CDR3 in amino acids: CASSELSSPGQGVTDTQYF. The CDR3 DNA reads TGTGCCAGCAGTGAACTAAGTTCCCCGGGACAGGGGGTGACAGATACGCAGTATTTT.

V usage is TRBV7-2 and J usage is TRBJ2-3; 9 positions match TRBD2. With 1 base clipped from V and 0 bases from J, the junction kept 5 bases outside the gene matches. This CDR3 is built from 17 residues. Looked up from germline, CDR1 is SGHTA and CDR2 is FQGNSA. In nucleotides, the CDR3 is TGTGCCAGCAGCTTAGGCATCACTAGCGGGAGCACAGATACGCAGTATTTT. It encodes CASSLGITSGSTDTQYF.

This clonotype was seen more than once but under ten times. The genes are TRBV6-1 and TRBJ2-3, with a possible D match to TRBD1 (7 bases). The CDR3 is made up of 15 amino acids. CDR1 is MNHNS and CDR2 is SASEGT in the germline V gene. The germline V and J ends were trimmed by 1 base and 4 bases, with 12 bases remaining between them. The CDR3 protein is CASSEEAGGPDTQYF. The CDR3 nucleotides are TGTGCCAGCAGTGAAGAGGCAGGGGGGCCAGATACGCAGTATTTT.

The chain employs TRBV7-2 and TRBJ1-1; D gene unclear. With 0 bases removed from V and 1 base from J, the gap between germline ends came to 6 bases. Germline V gene lookup returns CDR1 SGHTA and CDR2 FQGNSA. The CDR3 has 14 amino acids. The CDR3 DNA reads as TGTGCCAGCAGCTTAGCGATAAGGAACACTGAAGCTTTCTTT. This gives the protein CASSLAIRNTEAFF.

This chain joins TRBV12-3 or TRBV12-4 and TRBJ2-4; no reliable D call. CDR3 size: 16 residues. V lost 2 bases and J 9 bases, leaving 20 bases between the germline ends. Written as DNA, the CDR3 is TGTGCCAGCAGTTTATCTCCTCTTCCCCAAGTAGGCATTCAGTACTTC. Its translation is CASSLSPLPQVGIQYF.

By proportion, this clonotype is large. V gene TRBV10-3 combines with J gene TRBJ2-2, with 8 bases fitting TRBD2. J gave up 6 bases and V 3 bases, and 3 bases lay outside the gene matches. The germline gives CDR1 ENHRY, CDR2 SYGVKD. This CDR3 has 14 residues. CDR3 coding DNA: TGTGCCATCAGTGATGTCGGGGGGGCCGGGGAGCTGTTTTTT. It encodes CAISDVGGAGELFF.

Turning to this clonotype: A clone one base away is much larger, so this may be a read error. The rearrangement links TRBV6-1 to TRBJ2-5; D could derive from TRBD1 or TRBD2 (5 bases each). The J call may be incorrect, as the DNA end agrees better with TRBJ2-1. CDR1 is MNHNS and CDR2 is SASEGT in the germline V gene. This CDR3 is built from 17 residues. CDR3 nucleotide sequence: TGTGCCAGCAGTTCCCACGTTATATCGGGGACCCAAGAGACCCAGTTCTTC. It specifies CASSSHVISGTQETQFF.